The clone carrying this TCR beta chain was found many times. Antigen unknown. The record originates from a study of blood T cells in healthy people across ages. Study-level points and caveats: PBMC samples, being unsorted, prevented any conclusive comparison of naive and antigen-experienced cells. Diversity estimates from one million T cells were considered underestimates. The long-lived group displayed more naive CD4+ cells, plus higher diversity, than the aged donors did.

Alongside a J-beta primer mix, a sample-barcoded 5' primer served in a second PCR lasting 7 to 11 cycles. One entry per CDR3 protein results from TCRdb running MiXCR on the 5' RACE reads. The sample comprises 630,000 or so distinct CDR3 sequences, around 32% of which are singletons, and over 15% rests with the top ten. Material for sequencing was blood. The sequence was obtained from a woman older than 75 in good health.

DNA for the CDR3: TGCGCCAGCAGCTTGACAGGGTCGAACACTGAAGCTTTCTTT. This encodes CASSLTGSNTEAFF. The chain combines TRBV5-1 with TRBJ1-1; D may be TRBD1 (6 bases). The CDR3 spans 14 residues. Germline CDR1 and CDR2: SGHRS and YFSETQ. Trimming removed 1 base at V and 1 base at J, with 8 bases between.